These T cell receptor beta chains were read from a single sample in a study of blood T cells in healthy people across ages. TCRdb reprocessed the 5' RACE reads via MiXCR and lists one record per CDR3 protein. The data contain hundreds of thousands of distinct CDR3 sequences, 40% to 45% of them singletons. Specimen: blood. Receptor source: a woman aged 55-69 years in good health. The CDR3 runs from the conserved cysteine through the conserved F or W. Each record gives: CDR3 protein, CDR3 DNA, J gene, D gene, V gene, clone size, CDR3 length. A D gene is named only where the DNA matches it firmly. Where a row states a size, it is once, few, many or the class of an expanded clone; other rows omit it.

CDR3aa: CASSQPETRYNEQFF
CDR3nt: TGCGCCAGCAGCCAACCCGAGACTCGTTACAATGAGCAGTTCTTC
j_gene: TRBJ2-1
d_gene: -
v_gene: TRBV4-1
abundance: -
len: 15

CDR3aa: CASSPDGPANTEAFF
CDR3nt: TGTGCCAGCAGCCCCGATGGCCCGGCGAACACTGAAGCTTTCTTT
j_gene: TRBJ1-1
d_gene: -
v_gene: TRBV4-2
abundance: -
len: 15

CDR3aa: CSVRPGVNEQFF
CDR3nt: TGCAGTGTTCGGCCAGGCGTTAATGAGCAGTTCTTC
j_gene: TRBJ2-1
d_gene: -
v_gene: TRBV29-1
abundance: -
len: 12

CDR3aa: CASSLAGELAAAEDNEQFF
CDR3nt: TGTGCCAGCAGCTTAGCGGGTGAGTTGGCCGCAGCCGAAGACAATGAGCAGTTCTTC
j_gene: TRBJ2-1
d_gene: -
v_gene: TRBV7-2
abundance: few
len: 19

CDR3aa: CASSQAAGGTDTQYF
CDR3nt: TGTGCCAGCAGCCAGGCGGCGGGAGGTACAGATACGCAGTATTTT
j_gene: TRBJ2-3
d_gene: TRBD2
v_gene: TRBV7-2
abundance: few
len: 15

CDR3aa: CASGHPRGFGHQPQHF
CDR3nt: TGTGCTAGTGGCCATCCTCGGGGTTTCGGGCATCAGCCCCAGCATTTT
j_gene: TRBJ1-5
d_gene: -
v_gene: TRBV12-5
abundance: -
len: 16

CDR3aa: CASSLRTGGDEQYF
CDR3nt: TGTGCCAGCAGTTTGCGGACAGGGGGGGACGAGCAGTACTTC
j_gene: TRBJ2-7
d_gene: TRBD1
v_gene: TRBV12-3/TRBV12-4
abundance: few
len: 14

CDR3aa: CSARDGQGNNSPLHF
CDR3nt: TGCAGTGCTAGAGATGGGCAGGGTAACAATTCACCCCTCCACTTT
j_gene: TRBJ1-6
d_gene: -
v_gene: TRBV20-1
abundance: -
len: 15

CDR3aa: CASSYRDSSPGDTQYF
CDR3nt: TGTGCCAGCAGTTATCGGGACTCCTCACCCGGAGATACGCAGTATTTT
j_gene: TRBJ2-3
d_gene: -
v_gene: TRBV27
abundance: few
len: 16

CDR3aa: CSASLLPGQSSYNEQYF
CDR3nt: TGCAGTGCTTCTTTATTGCCGGGACAAAGCTCCTACAATGAGCAGTACTTC
j_gene: TRBJ2-7
d_gene: -
v_gene: TRBV20-1
abundance: -
len: 17

CDR3aa: CASSSFRANNEQFF
CDR3nt: TGTGCCAGCAGCTCTTTCCGGGCCAACAATGAGCAGTTCTTC
j_gene: TRBJ2-1
d_gene: -
v_gene: TRBV9
abundance: -
len: 14

CDR3aa: CSSLGQGDTEAFF
CDR3nt: TGCAGCTCTCTGGGGCAGGGGGACACTGAAGCTTTCTTT
j_gene: TRBJ1-1
d_gene: TRBD1
v_gene: TRBV29-1
abundance: -
len: 13

CDR3aa: CASSSVAGGLTDTQYF
CDR3nt: TGTGCCAGCAGTTCCGTAGCGGGGGGCCTCACAGATACGCAGTATTTT
j_gene: TRBJ2-3
d_gene: TRBD2
v_gene: TRBV6-1
abundance: -
len: 16

CDR3aa: CASTLRVFETQYF
CDR3nt: TGTGCCAGCACCCTGAGAGTTTTCGAGACCCAGTACTTC
j_gene: TRBJ2-5
d_gene: -
v_gene: TRBV6-1
abundance: -
len: 13

CDR3aa: CAISKPVGQGAYEQYF
CDR3nt: TGTGCCATCAGTAAACCCGTTGGGCAGGGGGCCTACGAGCAGTACTTC
j_gene: TRBJ2-7
d_gene: TRBD1
v_gene: TRBV10-3
abundance: -
len: 16

CDR3aa: CSARGDSGGSYNEQFF
CDR3nt: TGCAGTGCTAGAGGGGATAGCGGGGGCTCCTACAATGAGCAGTTCTTC
j_gene: TRBJ2-1
d_gene: TRBD2
v_gene: TRBV20-1
abundance: -
len: 16

CDR3aa: CASGTGVPNYGYTF
CDR3nt: TGTGCCAGCGGAACAGGGGTACCTAACTATGGCTACACCTTC
j_gene: TRBJ1-2
d_gene: TRBD1
v_gene: TRBV4-2
abundance: -
len: 14

CDR3aa: CASSPLAGGLVQGNEQFF
CDR3nt: TGTGCCAGCAGCCCTTTAGCGGGAGGCCTCGTACAAGGCAATGAGCAGTTCTTC
j_gene: TRBJ2-1
d_gene: TRBD2
v_gene: TRBV3-1
abundance: -
len: 18

CDR3aa: CASSVGGSENYEQYF
CDR3nt: TGTGCCAGCAGCGTAGGGGGTAGCGAGAACTACGAGCAGTACTTC
j_gene: TRBJ2-7
d_gene: -
v_gene: TRBV9
abundance: few
len: 15

CDR3aa: CASSLSGLAGEQETQYF
CDR3nt: TGTGCCAGCAGTTTATCAGGACTAGCGGGGGAGCAAGAGACCCAGTACTTC
j_gene: TRBJ2-5
d_gene: TRBD2
v_gene: TRBV12-3/TRBV12-4
abundance: -
len: 17

CDR3aa: CASSEGTNYNEQFF
CDR3nt: TGCGCCAGCAGCGAAGGGACTAACTACAATGAGCAGTTCTTC
j_gene: TRBJ2-1
d_gene: TRBD2
v_gene: TRBV4-3
abundance: -
len: 14

CDR3aa: CASKDGRTSGNEKLFF
CDR3nt: TGCGCCAGCAAAGACGGCAGGACCTCAGGGAATGAAAAACTGTTTTTT
j_gene: TRBJ1-4
d_gene: -
v_gene: TRBV5-1
abundance: -
len: 16

CDR3aa: CASSARAGAYEQFF
CDR3nt: TGTGCCAGCAGCGCTCGAGCGGGAGCCTATGAGCAGTTCTTC
j_gene: TRBJ2-1
d_gene: TRBD2
v_gene: TRBV7-2
abundance: -
len: 14

CDR3aa: CSASKAFF
CDR3nt: TGCAGTGCTAGCAAAGCTTTCTTT
j_gene: TRBJ1-1
d_gene: -
v_gene: TRBV20-1
abundance: -
len: 8

CDR3aa: CAWSVGWGRYGYTF
CDR3nt: TGTGCCTGGAGTGTAGGGTGGGGGCGCTATGGCTACACCTTC
j_gene: TRBJ1-2
d_gene: -
v_gene: TRBV30
abundance: -
len: 14

CDR3aa: CASSSTRVNQPQHF
CDR3nt: TGTGCCAGCAGCTCCACAAGGGTTAATCAGCCCCAGCATTTT
j_gene: TRBJ1-5
d_gene: -
v_gene: TRBV27
abundance: -
len: 14

CDR3aa: CASFTSGLYNEQFF
CDR3nt: TGTGCCAGCTTTACCAGCGGTCTCTACAATGAGCAGTTCTTC
j_gene: TRBJ2-1
d_gene: -
v_gene: TRBV6-1
abundance: few
len: 14

CDR3aa: CASSAQPGLAGVLRSYNEQFF
CDR3nt: TGTGCCAGCAGCGCCCAACCGGGACTAGCGGGGGTCCTTCGATCGTACAATGAGCAGTTCTTC
j_gene: TRBJ2-1
d_gene: TRBD2
v_gene: TRBV11-1
abundance: -
len: 21

CDR3aa: CASSQDELAGGLEQYF
CDR3nt: TGCGCCAGCAGCCAAGATGAGCTAGCGGGAGGGCTTGAGCAGTACTTC
j_gene: TRBJ2-5
d_gene: TRBD2
v_gene: TRBV4-1
abundance: -
len: 16

CDR3aa: CASSTSGGAKTQYF
CDR3nt: TGTGCCAGCAGTACCAGCGGGGGGGCGAAGACCCAGTACTTC
j_gene: TRBJ2-5
d_gene: TRBD2
v_gene: TRBV3-1
abundance: -
len: 14

CDR3aa: CASSADPGLRGDSYTF
CDR3nt: TGCGCCAGCAGCGCTGATCCGGGACTCCGGGGCGATAGCTACACCTTC
j_gene: TRBJ1-2
d_gene: -
v_gene: TRBV5-1
abundance: -
len: 16

CDR3aa: CASREGASEKLFF
CDR3nt: TGTGCCAGCAGGGAGGGGGCGAGTGAAAAACTGTTTTTT
j_gene: TRBJ1-4
d_gene: TRBD1
v_gene: TRBV12-3/TRBV12-4
abundance: -
len: 13

CDR3aa: CAIRTPNSRRISYEQYF
CDR3nt: TGTGCCATCAGGACCCCGAACAGCCGTAGAATCTCCTACGAGCAGTACTTC
j_gene: TRBJ2-7
d_gene: -
v_gene: TRBV10-3
abundance: -
len: 17

CDR3aa: CASSPLGGASYNEQFF
CDR3nt: TGTGCCAGCAGCCCCCTCGGGGGCGCGTCCTACAATGAGCAGTTCTTC
j_gene: TRBJ2-1
d_gene: -
v_gene: TRBV9
abundance: -
len: 16

CDR3aa: CATSGRRGELAKNIQYF
CDR3nt: TGTGCCACAAGCGGCAGGAGAGGAGAGCTAGCCAAAAACATTCAGTACTTC
j_gene: TRBJ2-4
d_gene: -
v_gene: TRBV15
abundance: -
len: 17

CDR3aa: CASSPLLGNQETQYF
CDR3nt: TGTGCTAGCAGCCCCCTATTGGGGAACCAAGAGACCCAGTACTTC
j_gene: TRBJ2-5
d_gene: -
v_gene: TRBV7-7
abundance: -
len: 15

CDR3aa: CSTSLQVGYTF
CDR3nt: TGCAGTACTAGTTTACAGGTTGGCTACACCTTC
j_gene: TRBJ1-2
d_gene: -
v_gene: TRBV20-1
abundance: -
len: 11

CDR3aa: CASRPEGGKQFF
CDR3nt: TGTGCCAGCAGACCCGAAGGGGGCAAGCAGTTCTTC
j_gene: TRBJ2-1
d_gene: TRBD1
v_gene: TRBV12-3/TRBV12-4
abundance: many
len: 12

CDR3aa: CASSLVGKNSPLHF
CDR3nt: TGTGCCAGCAGCCTAGTGGGGAAGAATTCACCCCTCCACTTT
j_gene: TRBJ1-6
d_gene: -
v_gene: TRBV7-2
abundance: few
len: 14

CDR3aa: CASSPQGGGTDTQYF
CDR3nt: TGTGCCAGCAGCCCCCAAGGCGGGGGCACAGATACGCAGTATTTT
j_gene: TRBJ2-3
d_gene: -
v_gene: TRBV7-3
abundance: -
len: 15

CDR3aa: CASSPPAGLNQPQHF
CDR3nt: TGTGCCAGCAGTCCCCCGGCGGGCCTAAATCAGCCCCAGCATTTT
j_gene: TRBJ1-5
d_gene: -
v_gene: TRBV28
abundance: -
len: 15

CDR3aa: CAWSVPVTEQYF
CDR3nt: TGTGCCTGGAGTGTACCCGTTACCGAGCAGTACTTC
j_gene: TRBJ2-7
d_gene: -
v_gene: TRBV30
abundance: -
len: 12

CDR3aa: CASSPDRGQNEKLFF
CDR3nt: TGTGCCAGCAGCCCCGACCGTGGACAAAATGAAAAACTGTTTTTT
j_gene: TRBJ1-4
d_gene: -
v_gene: TRBV7-2
abundance: few
len: 15

CDR3aa: CASSRDPNYEQYF
CDR3nt: TGTGCCAGTAGTAGGGACCCAAACTACGAGCAGTACTTC
j_gene: TRBJ2-7
d_gene: -
v_gene: TRBV19
abundance: -
len: 13

CDR3aa: CASSLWFQDEQFF
CDR3nt: TGTGCCAGCAGCTTATGGTTCCAGGATGAGCAGTTCTTC
j_gene: TRBJ2-1
d_gene: -
v_gene: TRBV7-9
abundance: once
len: 13

CDR3aa: CASSQDLGAHNEQFF
CDR3nt: TGTGCCAGCAGCCAGGATCTGGGGGCACACAATGAGCAGTTCTTC
j_gene: TRBJ2-1
d_gene: -
v_gene: TRBV3-1
abundance: -
len: 15

CDR3aa: CASRTRADTQYF
CDR3nt: TGTGCCAGCAGAACGAGAGCAGATACGCAATATTTT
j_gene: TRBJ2-3
d_gene: -
v_gene: TRBV12-3/TRBV12-4
abundance: -
len: 12

CDR3aa: CASSLAGKNIQYF
CDR3nt: TGTGCCAGCAGCCTAGCGGGAAAAAACATTCAGTACTTC
j_gene: TRBJ2-4
d_gene: TRBD2
v_gene: TRBV6-1
abundance: few
len: 13

CDR3aa: CASSFLEIQYF
CDR3nt: TGTGCCAGCAGTTTTTTAGAGATCCAGTACTTC
j_gene: TRBJ2-5
d_gene: -
v_gene: TRBV12-3/TRBV12-4
abundance: -
len: 11

CDR3aa: CASWGQGANEQFF
CDR3nt: TGTGCCAGCTGGGGACAGGGGGCAAATGAGCAGTTCTTC
j_gene: TRBJ2-1
d_gene: TRBD1
v_gene: TRBV27
abundance: -
len: 13

CDR3aa: CASSVGGQGALLDYGYTF
CDR3nt: TGTGCCAGCAGCGTAGGCGGGCAGGGGGCTTTACTTGACTATGGCTACACCTTC
j_gene: TRBJ1-2
d_gene: TRBD1
v_gene: TRBV9
abundance: few
len: 18

CDR3aa: CASSLGGLVSEQYF
CDR3nt: TGTGCCAGCAGCTTAGGGGGGTTGGTTTCCGAGCAGTACTTC
j_gene: TRBJ2-7
d_gene: -
v_gene: TRBV11-2
abundance: few
len: 14

CDR3aa: CASSQRTSGTDEQYF
CDR3nt: TGTGCCAGCAGCCAACGGACTAGCGGGACGGATGAGCAGTACTTC
j_gene: TRBJ2-7
d_gene: TRBD2
v_gene: TRBV7-2
abundance: few
len: 15

CDR3aa: CASMQGLANEKLFF
CDR3nt: TGTGCCAGCATGCAGGGCTTAGCTAATGAAAAACTGTTTTTT
j_gene: TRBJ1-4
d_gene: -
v_gene: TRBV12-3/TRBV12-4
abundance: few
len: 14

CDR3aa: CASMGGSLGEQYF
CDR3nt: TGTGCCAGCATGGGCGGTTCCTTGGGGGAGCAGTACTTC
j_gene: TRBJ2-5
d_gene: -
v_gene: TRBV5-5
abundance: -
len: 13